This TCR beta chain was recovered during a study of beta chain features in type 1 diabetes. Study-wide results and limits: Any HLA effect on TCRB rearrangement was left unresolved by small sub-analyses. Possible PCR preference for shorter templates applied equally to patients and controls. In cDNA sequencing, cells with high TCR expression could be over-represented.

Reverse transcribing all isolated RNA meant expressed TCRB transcripts were sequenced. Method: immunoSEQ multiplex PCR; TCRdb's copy keeps in-frame clones and lacks some. The sample consists of about 140,000 clones, roughly 10% of them appearing once. As to this clone: Its specificity is not known.

CDR3 length: 16 amino acids. The germline V gene has CDR1 MGHRA and CDR2 YSYEKL. J gave up 6 bases and V 0 bases, and 8 bases lay outside the gene matches. V gene TRBV4-1 combines with J gene TRBJ2-3; 8 bases align to TRBD1. What was sequenced was central memory CD4+ T cells from blood. The TCR originated in a woman aged 40 to 55 in good health. This chain's CDR3 is CASSQERTGRPDTQYF. The CDR3 nucleotides are TGCGCCAGCAGCCAAGAGCGGACAGGGCGTCCGGATACGCAGTATTTT.